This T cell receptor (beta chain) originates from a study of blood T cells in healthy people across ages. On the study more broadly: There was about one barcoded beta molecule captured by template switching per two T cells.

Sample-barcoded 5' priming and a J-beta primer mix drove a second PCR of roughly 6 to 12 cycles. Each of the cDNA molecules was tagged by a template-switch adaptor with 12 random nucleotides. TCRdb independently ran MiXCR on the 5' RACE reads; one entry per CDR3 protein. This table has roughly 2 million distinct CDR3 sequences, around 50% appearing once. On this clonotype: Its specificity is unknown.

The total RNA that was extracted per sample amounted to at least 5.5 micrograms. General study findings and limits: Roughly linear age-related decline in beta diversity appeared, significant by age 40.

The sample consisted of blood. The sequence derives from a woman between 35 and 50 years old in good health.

CDR3 sequence reads: CASRPGTGSAYEQYF. CDR3 in DNA: TGTGCCAGCAGACCCGGGACAGGGAGTGCCTACGAGCAGTACTTC. The V call is TRBV6-6, the J call TRBJ2-7, with TRBD1 matching over 9 bases. V was clipped by 6 bases and J by 2 bases; unmatched bases: 8. Per germline, CDR1 MNHNY and CDR2 SVGAGI (reference sequence). This CDR3 is 15 amino acids long.